Presented here are 32 T cell receptor beta chains from one specimen sequenced in a study of blood T cell repertoires in COVID-19. TCRdb's copy holds only in-frame clones and misses some; the assay was immunoSEQ multiplex PCR. The table lists a few hundred thousand clones, around nine tenths of them singletons. The specimen was peripheral blood. The source is a man between 18 and 35 years old with active or convalescent COVID-19.

The rearrangement links TRBV15 to TRBJ2-4; perhaps TRBD2 as D (6 bases). Germline-derived CDR1 and CDR2 are LNHNV and YYDKDF (reference sequence). The CDR3 length is 17 residues. Trimming removed 2 bases from V and 0 bases from J, with 14 bases in between. The CDR3 DNA reads TGTGCCACCAGCAGACTAACTACGGGACTAGCCAAAAACATTCAGTACTTC. The encoded protein is CATSRLTTGLAKNIQYF.

This clone has only one observation. This chain uses TRBV14 with TRBJ2-7; 11 bases match TRBD2. The length of the CDR3 is 16 residues. The V and J ends lost 0 bases and 2 bases, in that order; junction bases with no gene match: 3. CDR1 SGHDN and CDR2 FVKESK come from the germline V gene. CDR3: CASSQDSTSGAYEQYF. The CDR3 DNA reads as TGTGCCAGCAGCCAAGATTCGACTAGCGGGGCCTACGAGCAGTACTTC.

The V and J genes are TRBV18 and TRBJ1-2; 11 bases agree with TRBD1. The germline V gene has CDR1 KGHSH and CDR2 LQKENI. The V gene end was trimmed by 5 bases and the J gene end by 2 bases; junction bases not matched to a gene: 4. This CDR3 is 15 amino acids long. CDR3 nucleotide sequence: TGTGCCAGCTCAACCGGGACAGGGGGAAACTATGGCTACACCTTC. Its translation is CASSTGTGGNYGYTF.

This clone was seen once. The rearrangement joins TRBV7-6 to TRBJ2-1; 8 bases are a match to TRBD2. Germline trimming cut 4 bases from V and 8 bases from J; bases unmatched to any gene: 10. CDR1 and CDR2 (germline): SGHVS, FNYEAQ. The CDR3 consists of 15 residues. CDR3 amino acids: CASSSPAGVGHEQFF. The CDR3 DNA reads TGTGCCAGCAGCTCCCCAGCGGGAGTGGGACATGAGCAGTTCTTC.

CDR3 in DNA: TGCAGCGTTGTTGCCGCGGACAGGGGGCTATTCTTTGGGTACACCTTC. Translation: CSVVAADRGLFFGYTF. V gene TRBV29-1 combines with J gene TRBJ1-2; 11 bases match TRBD1. V lost 4 bases and J lost 11; bases outside the gene matches: 18. This CDR3 is built from 16 residues. Germline values: CDR1 SQVTM, CDR2 ANQGSEA. Full variable domain (remainder filled in from reference TRBV29-1 and TRBJ1-2): SAVISQKPSRDICQRGTSLTIQCQVDSQVTMMFWYRQQPGQSLTLIATANQGSEATYESGFVIDKFPISRPNLTFSTLTVSNMSPEDSSIYLCSVVAADRGLFFGYTFGSGTRLTVV.

The V and J genes are TRBV5-5 and TRBJ2-4, with D possibly being TRBD2 (6 bases). CDR1 SGHKS and CDR2 YYEKEE come from the germline V gene (reference sequence). The CDR3 length is 14 residues. Trimming pared 3 bases from V and 5 bases from J, leaving 12 bases between. CDR3 coding DNA: TGTGCCAGCAGCTCCGTGGAGGGTGAAAACATTCAGTACTTC. The encoded protein is CASSSVEGENIQYF. Full variable domain (outside the CDR3, taken from reference TRBV5-5 and TRBJ2-4): DAGVTQSPTHLIKTRGQQVTLRCSPISGHKSVSWYQQVLGQGPQFIFQYYEKEERGRGNFPDRFSARQFPNYSSELNVNALLLGDSALYLCASSSVEGENIQYFGAGTRLSVL.

The chain recombines TRBV14 with TRBJ1-4; D is uncertain. Germline CDR1 is SGHDN and CDR2 is FVKESK. CDR3 length: 11 residues. Trimming shortened V by 3 bases and J by 14 bases, and 10 bases separated the two germline ends. The CDR3: CASSHGIRLFF. As DNA, the CDR3 is TGTGCCAGCAGCCACGGGATAAGGCTGTTTTTT.

The chain has TRBV4-2 and TRBJ2-1; 10 bases map to TRBD2. The junction had 5 bases not matched to a gene; V was cut back by 3 bases and J by 6 bases. CDR3 size: 15 residues. Germline CDR1 LGHNA, CDR2 YNFKEQ. CDR3 bases: TGTGCCAGCAGCCAGGGCCAGCGGGAGGGCAATGAGCAGTTCTTC. Translating it yields CASSQGQREGNEQFF.

This clone was seen a single time. V and J are TRBV6-6 and TRBJ1-5; TRBD1 aligns across 7 bases. J gave up 7 bases and V 4 bases, and 10 bases lay outside the gene matches. The CDR3 has 15 residues. Germline values: CDR1 MNHNY, CDR2 SVGAGI (reference sequence). The CDR3 reads CASSSHSGGWQPQHF. CDR3 nucleotides: TGTGCCAGCAGTTCTCACTCAGGGGGTTGGCAGCCCCAGCATTTT.

This chain uses TRBV5-1 with TRBJ1-1, with 7 bases that match TRBD1. The CDR3 has 13 amino acids. V gave up 3 bases and J gave up 5 bases; unmatched junction bases: 4. From germline, CDR1 is SGHRS and CDR2 YFSETQ. The CDR3 sequence: CASSYRGGTEAFF. The CDR3 DNA is TGCGCCAGCAGCTACAGGGGTGGGACTGAAGCTTTCTTT.

J is TRBJ2-7 and V is TRBV13, with TRBD1 matching over 11 bases. Germline V gives CDR1 PRHDT, CDR2 FYEKMQ (reference sequence). The CDR3 spans 14 residues. V lost 5 bases, J lost 4 bases, and 4 bases stayed unmatched. The CDR3 sequence is CASSAGQGAYEQYF. The CDR3 DNA sequence: TGTGCCAGCAGCGCTGGACAGGGGGCGTACGAGCAGTACTTC.

This chain uses TRBV28 with TRBJ2-5; 7 nucleotides line up with TRBD2. V gave up 7 bases and J gave up 5 bases; unmatched junction bases: 4. Germline V gene sequence: CDR1 MDHEN, CDR2 SYDVKM. This CDR3 comprises 12 residues. The CDR3 DNA reads TGTGCCAGCAACAGCGGGGCGGAGACCCAGTACTTC. Translated: CASNSGAETQYF. The full variable domain, completed using reference TRBV28 and TRBJ2-5, is DVKVTQSSRYLVKRTGEKVFLECVQDMDHENMFWYRQDPGLGLRLIYFSYDVKMKEKGDIPEGYSVSREKKERFSLILESASTNQTSMYLCASNSGAETQYFGPGTRLLVL.

This chain uses TRBV2 with TRBJ2-2; D possibly corresponds to TRBD1 (5 bases). In germline, CDR1 is SNHLY, CDR2 FYNNEI. With 8 bases removed from V and 0 bases from J, the gap between germline ends came to 10 bases. The CDR3 consists of 14 residues. CDR3 protein: CASDQGANTGELFF. The CDR3 bases are TGTGCCAGCGATCAGGGCGCGAACACCGGGGAGCTGTTTTTT.

This clone was seen a single time. For the CDR3, the DNA is TGTGCCAGTAGTATCGGGACTAGCCATGGGGAGGAGCAGTACTTC. Its protein is CASSIGTSHGEEQYF. The rearrangement joins TRBV19 to TRBJ2-7; TRBD2 matches 9 bases. The CDR3 loop spans 15 amino acids. CDR1 is LNHDA, CDR2 SQIVND, per germline (reference sequence). J was trimmed by 7 bases and V by 3 bases; bases with no gene match: 10.

This chain links TRBV6-5 with TRBJ1-1; D unclear. Germline CDR1 is MNHEY and CDR2 is SVGAGI. V was clipped by 0 bases and J by 0 bases, with 8 bases between them. CDR3 length: 15 residues. The CDR3 loop reads CASSYSGSLNTEAFF. CDR3 bases: TGTGCCAGCAGTTACTCGGGCAGTTTGAACACTGAAGCTTTCTTT.

The chain links TRBV9 to TRBJ2-6; 10 positions agree with TRBD1. V gave up 0 bases and J gave up 0 bases; unmatched junction bases: 9. The germline V gene has CDR1 SGDLS and CDR2 YYNGEE. The CDR3 covers 20 residues. The CDR3 sequence: CASSVVFGTGAGSGANVLTF. The CDR3 nucleotides read TGTGCCAGCAGCGTAGTCTTCGGGACAGGGGCTGGCTCTGGGGCCAACGTCCTGACTTTC.

V gene TRBV7-2 combines with J gene TRBJ1-4; D is unclear. Per the germline V gene, CDR1 is SGHTA and CDR2 is FQGNSA. The CDR3 contains 15 residues. V lost 1 base, J lost 0 bases, and 6 bases lay in between. The CDR3 bases are TGTGCCAGCAGCTTAGAAGGAGCAACTAATGAAAAACTGTTTTTT. This translates into CASSLEGATNEKLFF. The complete variable domain, with remaining parts taken from reference TRBV7-2 and TRBJ1-4, reads GAGVSQSPSNKVTEKGKDVELRCDPISGHTALYWYRQSLGQGLEFLIYFQGNSAPDKSGLPSDRFSAERTGGSVSTLTIQRTQQEDSAVYLCASSLEGATNEKLFFGSGTQLSVL.

In DNA form, the CDR3 reads TGTGCCAGCAGTGAAGCGTACCAGGGGGTTACTGAAGCTTTCTTT. Amino acids: CASSEAYQGVTEAFF. V is TRBV2 and J is TRBJ1-1, with 7 positions matching TRBD1. The V gene end was trimmed by 0 bases and the J gene end by 5 bases; junction bases not matched to a gene: 6. Germline V gene lookup returns CDR1 SNHLY and CDR2 FYNNEI. CDR3 length equals 15 residues.

The table lists this clone with a few counts. The V call is TRBV10-3, the J call TRBJ1-5; 7 positions match TRBD1. The CDR3 has 13 amino acids. The junction had 8 bases not matched to a gene; V was cut back by 8 bases and J by 7 bases. Looked up from germline, CDR1 is ENHRY and CDR2 is SYGVKD. Written as DNA, the CDR3 is TGTGCCATCCGGAACAGGGGCGACCAGCCCCAGCATTTT. Amino acids: CAIRNRGDQPQHF.

The chain has TRBV18 and TRBJ1-1; D not certain. The CDR3 length is 13 residues. V dropped 3 bases and J dropped 7 bases, with 12 bases sitting between them. Germline V gene lookup returns CDR1 KGHSH and CDR2 LQKENI. The DNA for the CDR3 is TGTGCCAGCTCACCCCGGGATCGAGGTGAAGCTTTCTTT. As protein: CASSPRDRGEAFF. The full variable domain, rest sourced from reference TRBV18 and TRBJ1-1, is NAGVMQNPRHLVRRRGQEARLRCSPMKGHSHVYWYRQLPEEGLKFMVYLQKENIIDESGMPKERFSAEFPKEGPSILRIQQVVRGDSAAYFCASSPRDRGEAFFGQGTRLTVV.

This clone was detected only once. The CDR3 reads CASLKRESKSNYGYTF. The CDR3 bases are TGTGCCAGCCTTAAGCGGGAATCAAAGTCTAACTATGGCTACACCTTC. The chain has TRBV2 and TRBJ1-2; D unclear. Per the germline V gene, CDR1 is SNHLY and CDR2 is FYNNEI. With 8 bases removed from V and 0 bases from J, the gap between germline ends came to 19 bases. The CDR3 has 16 residues.

This chain uses TRBV14 with TRBJ2-1; TRBD1 might be the D (6 bases). Germline-derived CDR1 and CDR2 are SGHDN and FVKESK. The CDR3 has 14 residues. V gave up 4 bases and J gave up 0 bases, with 7 bases separating them. DNA of the CDR3: TGTGCCAGCAGCCGAGGGGGCTCCTACAATGAGCAGTTCTTC. Translation: CASSRGGSYNEQFF.

The chain joins TRBV27 to TRBJ1-5, with 8 bases lining up with TRBD1. Germline trimming cut 1 base from V and 0 bases from J; bases unmatched to any gene: 11. Germline V gives CDR1 MNHEY, CDR2 SMNVEV (reference sequence). This CDR3 comprises 19 residues. In DNA, the CDR3 is TGTGCCAGCAGTTTATTGGGGGGGACAGGCCCTTATAGCAATCAGCCCCAGCATTTT. Translating gives CASSLLGGTGPYSNQPQHF.

This chain joins TRBV5-1 and TRBJ2-1; 7 bases map to TRBD2. The CDR3 extends over 16 amino acids. The J segment lost 2 bases and the V segment lost 2 bases, leaving 7 bases of the junction unmatched. CDR1 is SGHRS, CDR2 YFSETQ, per germline. Here the CDR3 reads CASSFRAGNAYNEQFF. The CDR3 region has the DNA TGCGCCAGCAGCTTCCGAGCGGGAAACGCCTACAATGAGCAGTTCTTC.

This clone has a single count. The V call is TRBV27, the J call TRBJ2-2, with 9 bases lining up with TRBD1. V was clipped by 5 bases and J by 7 bases; unmatched bases: 8. The CDR3 has 15 amino acids. The germline V gene encodes CDR1 MNHEY and CDR2 SMNVEV (reference sequence). CDR3 in DNA: TGTGCCAGCAGTCTTACGGACAGGGGTAACGGGGAGCTGTTTTTT. This encodes CASSLTDRGNGELFF.

The V gene is TRBV3-1 (or the pseudogene TRBV3-2), the J gene TRBJ1-5; 12 positions agree with TRBD1. Germline values: CDR1 LGHDT, CDR2 YNNKEL (reference sequence). Unmatched junction bases numbered 5, after V lost 5 bases and J lost 6 bases. CDR3 length: 15 residues. The DNA of the CDR3 is TGTGCCAGCAGCTCCGGGACAGGGGGCTTTCAGCCCCAGCATTTT. As protein: CASSSGTGGFQPQHF.

The chain links TRBV30 to TRBJ1-1; 7 nucleotides match TRBD1. Germline lookup yields CDR1 GTSNPN and CDR2 SVGIG (reference sequence). V shed 1 base and J 9 bases; nucleotides not matched to a gene: 11. There are 14 residues in the CDR3. The CDR3 sequence is CAWSERSRDRKAFF. The CDR3 DNA reads as TGTGCCTGGAGTGAGAGATCCCGGGACAGAAAAGCTTTCTTT.

The J gene is TRBJ1-6, the V gene TRBV19; 7 nucleotides match TRBD1. The CDR3 totals 13 residues. J lost 8 bases, V lost 2 bases, and 0 bases had no gene match. Looked up from germline, CDR1 is LNHDA and CDR2 is SQIVND (reference sequence). CDR3 bases: TGTGCCAGTAGTATAACAGGGGATTCACCCCTCCACTTT. Its translation: CASSITGDSPLHF.

This clone was detected a few times. The V gene is TRBV7-2, the J gene TRBJ1-3, with D possibly being TRBD1 (6 bases). Germline V gives CDR1 SGHTA, CDR2 FQGNSA. The CDR3 totals 16 residues. V shed 3 bases and J shed 0 bases, with 12 bases lying between them. Written as DNA, the CDR3 is TGTGCCAGCAGCTTTCCGGGACATCGCTCTGGAAACACCATATATTTT. Translation: CASSFPGHRSGNTIYF.

The chain uses TRBV28 and TRBJ1-1, with D uncertain. The CDR3 loop spans 14 amino acids. V lost 6 bases to trimming and J lost 11 bases, with 22 bases between them. Germline V gene lookup returns CDR1 MDHEN and CDR2 SYDVKM. CDR3 loop: CASSPSRALAGAFF. The CDR3 region has the DNA TGTGCCAGCAGCCCCAGCCGGGCCCTGGCGGGGGCTTTCTTT.

The chain recombines TRBV5-8 with TRBJ1-5; D possibly corresponds to TRBD1 (6 bases). The CDR3 totals 15 residues. CDR1 SGHTS and CDR2 YDEGEE come from the germline V gene. Trimming took 4 bases from V and 0 from J, leaving 11 bases between them. Here the CDR3 DNA reads TGTGCCAGCAGCCCCGGGACACTTAGCAATCAGCCCCAGCATTTT. Protein: CASSPGTLSNQPQHF.

The chain recombines TRBV7-2 with TRBJ1-2; D not resolved. Trimming shortened V by 2 bases and J by 7 bases, and 8 bases separated the two germline ends. The CDR3 contains 12 residues. Per the germline V gene, CDR1 is SGHTA and CDR2 is FQGNSA. DNA for the CDR3: TGTGCCAGCAGCTTAATGGTCAGTGGCTACACCTTC. This gives the protein CASSLMVSGYTF.